This T cell receptor (beta chain) originates from a study of vaccination effects on CD4 cells after COVID-19. Study-wide background: Antigen-specific CD4+ T cells were expanded with viral peptide pools in the ViraFEST assay before sequencing. The study, taken as a whole, reports: Infection- and vaccine-induced clones contracted markedly late after vaccination.

Concerning this clone itself: Its matching antigen is unknown.

TCRdb keeps only in-frame clones here, not all; method: immunoSEQ multiplex PCR. Altogether 31,000 or so clones are present, about 71% being singletons, with the ten largest covering 3.8%. Upon completion of about 10 days in culture, CD4+ T cells were isolated. Vaccinated recipients, who were negative for nucleocapsid antibodies, had no history of SARS-CoV-2 infection. The CDR3 runs 17 residues. V lost 0 bases, J lost 0 bases, and 14 bases lay in between. CDR1 is SGHTA and CDR2 is FQGNSA in the germline V gene. The chain joins TRBV7-2 to TRBJ1-2; tentative D call: TRBD1 (5 bases). Sequenced here: CD4+ T cells from PBMCs cultured without peptide, sampled before COVID-19 vaccination. This TCR was recovered from a human donor who received a COVID-19 vaccine. The CDR3 DNA reads TGTGCCAGCAGCTTAGCGGGGGGGTGGAACACTAACTATGGCTACACCTTC. It codes for CASSLAGGWNTNYGYTF. Drawing the rest from reference TRBV7-2 and TRBJ1-2, the complete variable domain is GAGVSQSPSNKVTEKGKDVELRCDPISGHTALYWYRQSLGQGLEFLIYFQGNSAPDKSGLPSDRFSAERTGGSVSTLTIQRTQQEDSAVYLCASSLAGGWNTNYGYTFGSGTRLTVV.